Listed here are 27 T cell receptor beta chains from one sample, sequenced in a study of CD8 T cells in ankylosing spondylitis. Study-level findings and limits: It appeared that ankylosing spondylitis blood was characterized by a TCR beta motif of roughly 8 highly homologous variants.

TCRdb used MiXCR to reprocess the 5' RACE reads, holding one entry per CDR3 protein. The data show about 840,000 distinct CDR3 sequences, about 11% seen once. Their cognate antigens are unknown. The specimen was blood, either unsorted or a sorted T cell fraction (not recorded which). These receptor sequences come from a male donor with ankylosing spondylitis.

This clonotype came up many times. The rearrangement uses TRBV4-3 and TRBJ2-3; possible D gene TRBD2, 6 bases. The V gene lost 4 bases and the J gene lost 0 bases, with 8 bases spanning the gap. The CDR3 is 14 residues long. The V gene's germline CDR1 is LGHNA and CDR2 YSLEER. CDR3 nucleotide sequence: TGCGCCAGCAGCCTCCGGGAGAGCACAGATACGCAGTATTTT. Its protein product is CASSLRESTDTQYF.

This clonotype was found a few times. The J gene is TRBJ1-2, the V gene TRBV12-3 or TRBV12-4; tentatively, D is TRBD1 (5 bases). This CDR3 spans 14 amino acids. The germline V and J ends were trimmed by 7 bases and 5 bases, with 17 bases remaining between them. In DNA, the CDR3 is TGTGCCAGCACCTGGGCCGGGGCTGGGTATGGCTACACCTTC. It yields the protein CASTWAGAGYGYTF.

This clonotype showed up just a few times. V usage is TRBV20-1 and J usage is TRBJ2-2, with D tentatively TRBD2 (6 bases). Trimming took 6 bases from V and 4 from J, leaving 18 bases between them. The CDR3 contains 15 residues. Germline V gene data show CDR1 as DFQATT and CDR2 as SNEGSKA (reference sequence). CDR3 nucleotides: TGCAGTGCCCAGACGGGGGATACGAGCACCGGGGAGCTGTTTTTT. It specifies CSAQTGDTSTGELFF.

This chain connects TRBV9 to TRBJ2-3; D is ambiguous. CDR3 size: 11 residues. Trimming pared 5 bases from V and 3 bases from J, leaving 4 bases between. Per the germline V gene, CDR1 is SGDLS and CDR2 is YYNGEE. DNA for the CDR3: TGTGCCAGCAGAAAAACAGATACGCAGTATTTT. This sequence encodes CASRKTDTQYF.

This chain links TRBV20-1 with TRBJ2-3, with D tentatively TRBD2 (5 bases). Germline CDR1 is DFQATT and CDR2 is SNEGSKA (reference sequence). The CDR3 has 16 amino acids. Deletions cut 2 bases from V and 1 base from J, with 16 bases between. The CDR3 DNA reads as TGCAGTGCTAGAAGAGGGATTTATACTGGCACAGATACGCAGTATTTT. It codes for CSARRGIYTGTDTQYF.

This clonotype was seen only a few times. This chain links TRBV4-2 with TRBJ1-2; D is perhaps TRBD1 (6 bases). V lost 0 bases and J lost 8, with 16 bases in between. CDR3 length: 15 residues. Germline V gene data show CDR1 as LGHNA and CDR2 as YNFKEQ. Written as DNA, the CDR3 is TGTGCCAGCAGCCAAGATTGGAAGGGGGGAGGAGGCTACACCTTC. It yields the protein CASSQDWKGGGGYTF.

The table lists this clonotype with a few counts. This chain links TRBV20-1 with TRBJ1-2, with TRBD1 matching 8 bases. From germline, CDR1 is DFQATT and CDR2 SNEGSKA (reference sequence). This CDR3 is built from 13 residues. Trimming removed 5 bases from V and 7 bases from J; junction bases left unmatched: 9. CDR3 nucleotides: TGCAGTGCTTTCACCGGACAGGGATTTGGCTACACCTTC. This sequence encodes CSAFTGQGFGYTF.

This clonotype was seen more than once but under ten times. V is TRBV5-1 and J is TRBJ2-5; 7 bases fit TRBD1. The CDR3 contains 14 residues. The germline CDR1 and CDR2 sequences are SGHRS and YFSETQ. The ends lost 0 bases at V and 4 bases at J; junction bases unmatched: 3. The DNA of the CDR3 is TGCGCCAGCAGCTTGGACTACAGGGGAGAGACCCAGTACTTC. Its translation: CASSLDYRGETQYF.

This clonotype was detected only a few times. The rearrangement links TRBV4-2 to TRBJ1-3; 12 bases agree with TRBD1. The length of the CDR3 is 15 residues. V lost 4 bases to trimming and J lost 4 bases; unmatched junction nucleotides: 2. Germline CDR1 LGHNA, CDR2 YNFKEQ. The CDR3 spells CASSRDRGQGNTIYF. For the CDR3, the DNA is TGTGCCAGCAGCCGGGACAGGGGGCAAGGAAACACCATATATTTT.

The genes are TRBV4-2 and TRBJ1-1, with TRBD1 matching over 7 bases. The CDR3 covers 15 residues. The germline CDR1 and CDR2 sequences are LGHNA and YNFKEQ. With V trimmed by 4 bases and J by 1 base, 6 bases remained unmatched. CDR3 DNA: TGTGCCAGCAGCCGCCCGACAGGGTCGAACACTGAAGCTTTCTTT. Translation gives CASSRPTGSNTEAFF.

This clonotype was detected a few times. The chain couples TRBV4-3 to TRBJ1-1; 8 bases agree with TRBD1. The V gene end was trimmed by 4 bases and the J gene end by 5 bases; junction bases not matched to a gene: 9. CDR1 is LGHNA and CDR2 is YSLEER in the germline V gene. There are 15 residues in the CDR3. CDR3 sequence: CASSPQDRVRTEAFF. As DNA, the CDR3 is TGCGCCAGCAGCCCCCAGGACAGGGTGAGGACTGAAGCTTTCTTT.

V usage is TRBV20-1 and J usage is TRBJ2-5, with D uncertain. From germline, CDR1 is DFQATT and CDR2 SNEGSKA (reference sequence). V lost 2 bases, J lost 5 bases, and 9 bases lay in between. The CDR3 extends over 12 amino acids. The CDR3 loop is CSARRSAETQYF. The CDR3 coding sequence is TGCAGTGCTAGACGATCCGCGGAGACCCAGTACTTC.

This clonotype was seen ten or more times. The chain carries TRBV28 and TRBJ1-1; TRBD1 might be the D (5 bases). Trimming took 7 bases from V and 9 from J, leaving 18 bases between them. This CDR3 has 13 amino acids. Germline V CDR1 and CDR2: MDHEN, SYDVKM. DNA of the CDR3: TGTGCCAGCAATTGGCAGGGAGGACCCAAAGCTTTCTTT. Translation gives CASNWQGGPKAFF.

This clonotype was recorded a few times. The rearrangement uses TRBV6-5 and TRBJ2-2; tentative D call: TRBD2 (5 bases). Germline-derived CDR1 and CDR2 are MNHEY and SVGAGI. CDR3 length: 13 residues. V lost 4 bases to trimming and J lost 4 bases, with 7 bases between them. CDR3 bases: TGTGCCAGCAGTTGGACTGTCACCGGGGAGCTGTTTTTT. This encodes CASSWTVTGELFF.

At least ten counts were recorded for this clonotype. This chain joins TRBV4-3 and TRBJ2-3, with D possibly being TRBD2 (5 bases). This CDR3 region has 15 residues. Trimming removed 1 base at V and 1 base at J, with 9 bases between. From germline, CDR1 is LGHNA and CDR2 YSLEER. CDR3 protein: CASSQGGSGTDTQYF. CDR3 DNA sequence: TGCGCCAGCAGCCAAGGGGGTAGCGGCACAGATACGCAGTATTTT.

This chain connects TRBV4-2 to TRBJ2-3, with a tentative D call TRBD1 (6 bases). CDR1 and CDR2 (germline): LGHNA, YNFKEQ. V lost 5 bases and J lost 0, with 12 bases in between. The CDR3 has 15 amino acids. This CDR3 is CASSARQESTDTQYF. CDR3 coding DNA: TGTGCCAGCAGCGCCAGACAGGAGAGCACAGATACGCAGTATTTT.

The chain employs TRBV6-1 and TRBJ2-1; D is unclear. V gave up 6 bases and J gave up 5 bases, with 11 bases separating them. The germline gives CDR1 MNHNS, CDR2 SASEGT. The CDR3 has 13 amino acids. CDR3: CASRTGPNNEQFF. CDR3 DNA: TGTGCCAGCAGGACCGGGCCCAACAATGAGCAGTTCTTC.

This clonotype was observed a handful of times. The chain combines TRBV4-3 with TRBJ2-2; 8 bases align to TRBD2. V trimming: 3 bases; J trimming: 6 bases; junction bases outside the gene matches: 6. The CDR3 length is 15 residues. Germline V gene sequence: CDR1 LGHNA, CDR2 YSLEER. CDR3 sequence: CASSQQRETPGELFF. The CDR3 coding sequence is TGCGCCAGCAGCCAGCAGCGGGAGACCCCCGGGGAGCTGTTTTTT.

This chain connects TRBV5-1 to TRBJ1-6, with D uncertain. CDR1 and CDR2 (germline): SGHRS, YFSETQ. With 0 bases removed from V and 7 bases from J, the gap between germline ends came to 11 bases. The CDR3 sequence is 15 residues long. CDR3 in amino acids: CASSLGLGTNSPLHF. CDR3 in DNA: TGCGCCAGCAGCTTGGGCCTAGGCACCAATTCACCCCTCCACTTT.

This clonotype came up many times. The junction and the germline gene differ at one end; a read error may be behind it. The V and J genes are TRBV7-9 and TRBJ2-5; D call uncertain. The CDR3 has 13 residues. Looked up from germline, CDR1 is SEHNR and CDR2 is FQNEAQ (reference sequence). CDR3 sequence: CASSLGSKETQYF. CDR3 nucleotides: TGCGCCAGCAGCTTAGGTAGCAAAGAGACCCAGTACTTC.

This clonotype has just a few counts. The rearrangement joins TRBV6-6 to TRBJ1-5; no clear D gene. This CDR3 spans 13 amino acids. Trimming removed 5 bases at V and 6 bases at J, with 11 bases between. Germline V CDR1 and CDR2: MNHNY, SVGAGI (reference sequence). CDR3 sequence reads: CASSVSRGQPQHF. Written as DNA, the CDR3 is TGTGCCAGCAGTGTTAGTCGGGGTCAGCCCCAGCATTTT.

The chain uses TRBV4-2 and TRBJ2-1, with 8 positions matching TRBD1. Germline CDR1 and CDR2: LGHNA and YNFKEQ. V was clipped by 4 bases and J by 15 bases; unmatched bases: 11. This CDR3 is 13 amino acids long. The DNA of the CDR3 is TGTGCCAGCAGCCGCCCGGATCCGGGACAGGTGTTCTTC. Translating it yields CASSRPDPGQVFF.

This clonotype was counted only a few times. V usage is TRBV30 and J usage is TRBJ2-5; D might be TRBD1 (6 bases). Germline lookup yields CDR1 GTSNPN and CDR2 SVGIG (reference sequence). The CDR3 is 13 residues long. Deletions cut 6 bases from V and 2 bases from J, with 13 bases between. CDR3 region: CACHPDRQETQYF. The DNA of the CDR3 is TGTGCCTGTCACCCTGACAGGCAAGAGACCCAGTACTTC.

The table lists this clonotype with many counts. CDR3 in DNA: TGTGCCAGCAGTTCAACCCGAGAGACCCAGTACTTC. Protein sequence: CASSSTRETQYF. The gene calls are TRBV7-2 and TRBJ2-5; D call uncertain. Germline-derived CDR1 and CDR2 are SGHTA and FQGNSA. The CDR3 runs 12 residues. The ends were cut back, 6 bases at V and 4 bases at J, with 9 bases in the middle.

This clonotype was seen ten or more times. The chain links TRBV11-1 to TRBJ1-1, with D perhaps TRBD1 (6 bases). This CDR3 has 14 residues. V lost 6 bases and J 6 bases, leaving 17 bases between the germline ends. In germline, CDR1 is SGHAT, CDR2 FQDESV (reference sequence). The CDR3 loop reads CASRLWTDKSEAFF. The CDR3 coding sequence is TGTGCCAGCAGGTTATGGACAGATAAATCTGAAGCTTTCTTT. The complete variable domain, with remaining parts taken from reference TRBV11-1 and TRBJ1-1, reads EAEVAQSPRYKITEKSQAVAFWCDPISGHATLYWYRQILGQGPELLVQFQDESVVDDSQLPKDRFSAERLKGVDSTLKIQPAELGDSAMYLCASRLWTDKSEAFFGQGTRLTVV.

The genes are TRBV15 and TRBJ2-2; 9 bases align to TRBD1. The CDR3 consists of 17 residues. V lost 0 bases and J lost 5; bases outside the gene matches: 7. Germline V lookup: CDR1 LNHNV, CDR2 YYDKDF (reference sequence). CDR3 region: CATSRDPGTGKTGELFF. The CDR3 coding sequence is TGTGCCACCAGCAGAGATCCCGGGACAGGGAAAACCGGGGAGCTGTTTTTT.

There are many counts of this clonotype. V gene TRBV5-4 combines with J gene TRBJ2-1; 7 bases map to TRBD2. After removal of 4 bases from V and 9 bases from J, the junction contained 4 bases not matched to a gene. This CDR3 spans 12 amino acids. Germline CDR1 reads SGHNT; CDR2 reads YYREEE (reference sequence). The CDR3 reads CASSAPGGEQFF. Written as DNA, the CDR3 is TGTGCCAGCAGCGCTCCGGGGGGTGAGCAGTTCTTC. Full variable domain (missing parts from reference TRBV5-4 and TRBJ2-1): ETGVTQSPTHLIKTRGQQVTLRCSSQSGHNTVSWYQQALGQGPQFIFQYYREEENGRGNFPPRFSGLQFPNYSSELNVNALELDDSALYLCASSAPGGEQFFGPGTRLTVL.